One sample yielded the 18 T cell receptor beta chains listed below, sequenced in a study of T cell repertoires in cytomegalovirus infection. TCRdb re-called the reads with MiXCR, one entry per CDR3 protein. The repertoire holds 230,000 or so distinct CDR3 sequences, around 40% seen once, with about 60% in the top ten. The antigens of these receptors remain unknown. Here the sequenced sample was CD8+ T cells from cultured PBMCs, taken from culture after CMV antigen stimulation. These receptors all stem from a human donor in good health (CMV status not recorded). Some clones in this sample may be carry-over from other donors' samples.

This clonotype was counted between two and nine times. CDR3 bases: TGTGCCAGCAGCTCTTACTCCTTGGCAGATACGCAGTATTTT. This sequence encodes CASSSYSLADTQYF. The chain uses TRBV11-2 and TRBJ2-3; D is undetermined. This CDR3 comprises 14 residues. V was cut by 4 bases and J by 4 bases, with 12 bases left in between. Germline V gene sequence: CDR1 SGHAT, CDR2 FQNNGV.

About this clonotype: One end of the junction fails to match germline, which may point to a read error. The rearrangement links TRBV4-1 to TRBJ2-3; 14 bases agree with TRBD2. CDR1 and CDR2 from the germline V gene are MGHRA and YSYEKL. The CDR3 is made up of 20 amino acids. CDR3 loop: CASSQRGLAGGRRGTDTQYF. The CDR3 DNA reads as TGTGCCAGCAGCCAGCGTGGACTAGCGGGGGGCCGAAGGGGTACAGATACGCAGTATTTT.

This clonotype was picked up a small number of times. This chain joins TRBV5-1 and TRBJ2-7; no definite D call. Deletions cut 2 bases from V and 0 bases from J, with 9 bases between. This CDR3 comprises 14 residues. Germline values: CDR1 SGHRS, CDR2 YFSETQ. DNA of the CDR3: TGCGCCAGCAGCTTACAAGACACCTCCTACGAGCAGTACTTC. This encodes CASSLQDTSYEQYF. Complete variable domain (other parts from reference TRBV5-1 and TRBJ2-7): KAGVTQTPRYLIKTRGQQVTLSCSPISGHRSVSWYQQTPGQGLQFLFEYFSETQRNKGNFPGRFSGRQFSNSRSEMNVSTLELGDSALYLCASSLQDTSYEQYFGPGTRLTVT.

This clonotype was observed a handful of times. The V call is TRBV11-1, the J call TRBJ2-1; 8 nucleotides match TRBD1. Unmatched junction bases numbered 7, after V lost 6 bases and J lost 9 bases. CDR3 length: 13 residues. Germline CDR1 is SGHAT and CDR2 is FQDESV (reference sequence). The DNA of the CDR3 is TGTGCCAGCAGACCGACAGGGGAAGGTGAGCAGTTCTTC. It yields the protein CASRPTGEGEQFF. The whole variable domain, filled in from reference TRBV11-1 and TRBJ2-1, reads EAEVAQSPRYKITEKSQAVAFWCDPISGHATLYWYRQILGQGPELLVQFQDESVVDDSQLPKDRFSAERLKGVDSTLKIQPAELGDSAMYLCASRPTGEGEQFFGPGTRLTVL.

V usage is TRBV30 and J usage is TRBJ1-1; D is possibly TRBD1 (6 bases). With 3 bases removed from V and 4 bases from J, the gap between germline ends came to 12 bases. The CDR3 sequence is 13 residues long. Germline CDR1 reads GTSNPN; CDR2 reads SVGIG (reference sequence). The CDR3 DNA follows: TGTGCCTGGAGACCGGGGGCGAGCACTGAAGCTTTCTTT. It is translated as CAWRPGASTEAFF.

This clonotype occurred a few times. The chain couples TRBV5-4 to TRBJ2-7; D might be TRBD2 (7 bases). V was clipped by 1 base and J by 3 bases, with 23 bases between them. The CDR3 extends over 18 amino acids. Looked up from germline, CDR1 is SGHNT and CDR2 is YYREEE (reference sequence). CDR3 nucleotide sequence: TGTGCCAGCAGCTTGTGGGGGGGCGGCATCAACTACAACTACGAGCAGTACTTC. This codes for CASSLWGGGINYNYEQYF.

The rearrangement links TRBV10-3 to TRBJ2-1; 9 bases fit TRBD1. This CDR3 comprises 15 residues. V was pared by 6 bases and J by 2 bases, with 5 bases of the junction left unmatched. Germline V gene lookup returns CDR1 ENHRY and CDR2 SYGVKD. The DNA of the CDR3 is TGTGCCATCAGCCAAGACAGGGGGACCTACAATGAGCAGTTCTTC. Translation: CAISQDRGTYNEQFF.

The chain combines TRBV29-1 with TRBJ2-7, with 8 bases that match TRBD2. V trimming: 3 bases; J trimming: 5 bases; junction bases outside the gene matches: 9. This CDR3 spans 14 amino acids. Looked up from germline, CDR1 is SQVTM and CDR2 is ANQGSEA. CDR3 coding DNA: TGCAGCGTTGACGCGGGAGGTTATGGCCACGAGCAGTACTTC. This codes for CSVDAGGYGHEQYF.

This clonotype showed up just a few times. The CDR3 reads CASRLGNNEQFF. The CDR3 DNA is TGTGCCAGCAGACTGGGCAACAATGAGCAGTTCTTC. This chain uses TRBV28 with TRBJ2-1; the D is unclear. The V end was cut by 6 bases, the J end by 5 bases, with 8 bases between. The CDR3 sequence is 12 residues long. Germline CDR1 is MDHEN and CDR2 is SYDVKM.

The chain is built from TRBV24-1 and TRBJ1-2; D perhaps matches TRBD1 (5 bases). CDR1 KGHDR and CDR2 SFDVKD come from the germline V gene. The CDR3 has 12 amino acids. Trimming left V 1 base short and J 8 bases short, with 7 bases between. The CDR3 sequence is CATSDLQDGYTF. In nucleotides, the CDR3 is TGTGCCACCAGTGATTTACAGGACGGCTACACCTTC.

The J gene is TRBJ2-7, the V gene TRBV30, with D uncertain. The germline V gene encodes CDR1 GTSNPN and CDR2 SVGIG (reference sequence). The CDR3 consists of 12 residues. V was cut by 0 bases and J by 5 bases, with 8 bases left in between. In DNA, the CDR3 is TGTGCCTGGAGTGTACACGGTGACGAGCAGTACTTC. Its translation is CAWSVHGDEQYF.

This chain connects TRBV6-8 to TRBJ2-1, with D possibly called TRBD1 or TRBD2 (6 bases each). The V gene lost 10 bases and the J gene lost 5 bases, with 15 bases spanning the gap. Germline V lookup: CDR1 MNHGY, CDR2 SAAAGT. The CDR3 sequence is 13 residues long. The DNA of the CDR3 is TGTGCCACCCGCCGGGGGCGGGACAATGAGCAGTTCTTC. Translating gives CATRRGRDNEQFF.

This CDR3 reads CASWVQGIFRNEAFF. CDR3 DNA: TGTGCCAGCTGGGTGCAGGGAATATTTCGTAATGAAGCTTTCTTT. V gene TRBV27 combines with J gene TRBJ1-1; the D gene is possibly TRBD1 (5 bases). The CDR3 extends over 15 amino acids. The V gene lost 8 bases and the J gene lost 7 bases, with 23 bases spanning the gap. Germline V gene lookup returns CDR1 MNHEY and CDR2 SMNVEV (reference sequence).

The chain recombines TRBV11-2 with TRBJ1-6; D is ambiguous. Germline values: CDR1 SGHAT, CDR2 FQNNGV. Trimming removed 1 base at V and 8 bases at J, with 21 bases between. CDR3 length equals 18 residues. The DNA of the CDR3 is TGTGCCAGCAGCTTAGCGGTGACGGAGCTGAACTTTGATTCACCCCTCCACTTT. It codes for CASSLAVTELNFDSPLHF.

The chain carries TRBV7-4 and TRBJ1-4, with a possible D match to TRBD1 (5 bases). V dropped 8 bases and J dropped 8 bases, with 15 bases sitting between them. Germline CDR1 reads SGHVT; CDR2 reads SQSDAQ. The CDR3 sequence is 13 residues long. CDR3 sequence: CASVRGVGEKLFF. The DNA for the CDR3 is TGTGCCAGCGTTCGGGGGGTTGGGGAAAAACTGTTTTTT.

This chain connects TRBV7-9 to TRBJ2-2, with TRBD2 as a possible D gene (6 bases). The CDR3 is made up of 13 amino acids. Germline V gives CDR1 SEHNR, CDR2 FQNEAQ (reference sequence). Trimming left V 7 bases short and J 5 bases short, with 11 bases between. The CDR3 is CASTPGGTGELFF. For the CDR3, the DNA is TGTGCCAGCACCCCCGGGGGAACCGGGGAGCTGTTTTTT.

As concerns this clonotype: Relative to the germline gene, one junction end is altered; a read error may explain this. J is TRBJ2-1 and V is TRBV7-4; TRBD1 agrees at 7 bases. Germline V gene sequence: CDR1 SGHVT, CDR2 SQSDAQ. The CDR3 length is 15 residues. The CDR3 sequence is CASSQTGRSRNELFF. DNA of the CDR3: TGTGCCAGCAGCCAGACAGGGCGGTCGCGCAATGAGCTGTTCTTC.

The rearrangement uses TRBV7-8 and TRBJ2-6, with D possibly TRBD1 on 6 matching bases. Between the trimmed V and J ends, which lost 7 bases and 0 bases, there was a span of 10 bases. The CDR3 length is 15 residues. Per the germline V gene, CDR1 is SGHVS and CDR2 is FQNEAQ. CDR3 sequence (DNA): TGTGCCAGCACCAGGACAGCCTCTGGGGCCAACGTCCTGACTTTC. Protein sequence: CASTRTASGANVLTF. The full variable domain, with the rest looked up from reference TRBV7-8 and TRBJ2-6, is GAGVSQSPRYKVAKRGQDVALRCDPISGHVSLFWYQQALGQGPEFLTYFQNEAQLDKSGLPSDRFFAERPEGSVSTLKIQRTQQEDSAVYLCASTRTASGANVLTFGAGSRLTVL.